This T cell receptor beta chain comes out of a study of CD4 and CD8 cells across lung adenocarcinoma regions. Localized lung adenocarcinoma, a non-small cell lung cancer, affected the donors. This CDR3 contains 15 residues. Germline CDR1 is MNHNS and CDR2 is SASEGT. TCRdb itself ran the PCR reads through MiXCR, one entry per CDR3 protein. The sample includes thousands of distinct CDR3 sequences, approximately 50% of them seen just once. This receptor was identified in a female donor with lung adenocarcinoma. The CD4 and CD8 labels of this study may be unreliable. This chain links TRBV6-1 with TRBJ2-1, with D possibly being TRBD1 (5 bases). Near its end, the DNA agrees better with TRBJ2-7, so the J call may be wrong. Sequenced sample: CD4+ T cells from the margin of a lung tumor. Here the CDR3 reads CASNGLDTRWNEQYF. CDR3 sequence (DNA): TGTGCCAGCAATGGTTTGGACACCCGGTGGAACGAGCAGTACTTC.